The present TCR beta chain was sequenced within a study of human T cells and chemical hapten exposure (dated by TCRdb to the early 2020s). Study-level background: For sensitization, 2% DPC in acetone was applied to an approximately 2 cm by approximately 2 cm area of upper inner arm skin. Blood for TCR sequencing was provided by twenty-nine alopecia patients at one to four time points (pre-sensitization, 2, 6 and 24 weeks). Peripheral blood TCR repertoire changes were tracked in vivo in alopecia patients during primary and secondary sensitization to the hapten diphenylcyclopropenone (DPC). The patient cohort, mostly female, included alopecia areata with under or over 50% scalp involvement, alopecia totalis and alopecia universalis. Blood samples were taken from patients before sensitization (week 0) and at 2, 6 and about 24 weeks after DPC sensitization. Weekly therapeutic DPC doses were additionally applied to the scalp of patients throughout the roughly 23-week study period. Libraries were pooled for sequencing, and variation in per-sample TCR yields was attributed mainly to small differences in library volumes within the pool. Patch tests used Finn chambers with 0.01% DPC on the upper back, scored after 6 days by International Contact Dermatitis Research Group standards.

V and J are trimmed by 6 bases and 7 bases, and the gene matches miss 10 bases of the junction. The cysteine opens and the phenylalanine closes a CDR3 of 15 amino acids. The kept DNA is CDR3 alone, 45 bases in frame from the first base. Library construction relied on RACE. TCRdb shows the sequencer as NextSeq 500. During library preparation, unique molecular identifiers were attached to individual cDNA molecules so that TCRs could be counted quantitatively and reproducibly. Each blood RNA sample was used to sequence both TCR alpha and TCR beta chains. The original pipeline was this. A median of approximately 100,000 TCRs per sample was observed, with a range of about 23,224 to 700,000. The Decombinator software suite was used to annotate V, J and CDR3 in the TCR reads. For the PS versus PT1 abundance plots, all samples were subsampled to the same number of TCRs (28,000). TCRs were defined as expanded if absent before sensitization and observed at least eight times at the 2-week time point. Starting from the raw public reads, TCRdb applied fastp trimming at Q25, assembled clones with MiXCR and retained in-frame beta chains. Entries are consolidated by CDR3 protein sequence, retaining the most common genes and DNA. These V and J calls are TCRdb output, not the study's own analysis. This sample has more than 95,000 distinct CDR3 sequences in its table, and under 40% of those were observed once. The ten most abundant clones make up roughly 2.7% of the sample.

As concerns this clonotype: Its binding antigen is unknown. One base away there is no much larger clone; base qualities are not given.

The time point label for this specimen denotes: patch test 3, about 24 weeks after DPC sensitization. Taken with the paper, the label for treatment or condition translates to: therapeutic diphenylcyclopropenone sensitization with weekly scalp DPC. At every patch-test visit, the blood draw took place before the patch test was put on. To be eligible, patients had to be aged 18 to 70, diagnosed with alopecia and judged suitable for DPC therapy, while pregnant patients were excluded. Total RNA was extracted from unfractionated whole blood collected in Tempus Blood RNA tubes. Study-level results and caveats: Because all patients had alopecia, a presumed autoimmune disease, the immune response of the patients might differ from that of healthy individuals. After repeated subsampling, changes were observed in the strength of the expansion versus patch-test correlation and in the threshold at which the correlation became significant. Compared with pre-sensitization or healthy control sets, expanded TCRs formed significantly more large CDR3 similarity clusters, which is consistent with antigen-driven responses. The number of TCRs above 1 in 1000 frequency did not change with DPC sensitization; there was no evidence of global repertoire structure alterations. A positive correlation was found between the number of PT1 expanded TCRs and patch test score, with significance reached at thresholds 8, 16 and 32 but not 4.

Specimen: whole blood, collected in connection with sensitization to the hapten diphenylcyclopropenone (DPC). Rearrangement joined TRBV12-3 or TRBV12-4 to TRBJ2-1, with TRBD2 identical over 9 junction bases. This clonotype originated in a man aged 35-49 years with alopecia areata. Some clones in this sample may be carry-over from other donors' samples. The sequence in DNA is TGTGCCAGCAGAGAGGTAGCGGGAGTTGCAAATGAGCAGTTCTTC. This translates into CASREVAGVANEQFF.